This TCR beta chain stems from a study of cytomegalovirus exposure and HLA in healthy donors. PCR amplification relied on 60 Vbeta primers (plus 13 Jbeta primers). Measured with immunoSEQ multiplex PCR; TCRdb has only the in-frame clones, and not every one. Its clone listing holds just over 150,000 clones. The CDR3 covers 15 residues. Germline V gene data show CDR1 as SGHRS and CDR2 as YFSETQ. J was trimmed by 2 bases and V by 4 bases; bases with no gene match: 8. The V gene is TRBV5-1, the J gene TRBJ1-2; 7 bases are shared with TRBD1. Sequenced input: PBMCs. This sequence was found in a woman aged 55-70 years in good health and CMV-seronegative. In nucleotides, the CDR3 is TGCGCCAGCAGCCCCGAGACAGGGTACAACTATGGCTACACCTTC. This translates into CASSPETGYNYGYTF.